The 20 T cell receptor beta chains listed next were all sequenced from one sample in a study of cytomegalovirus exposure and HLA in healthy donors. It was with 60 Vbeta and 13 Jbeta primers that the PCR ran. Data came from immunoSEQ multiplex PCR; TCRdb stores just in-frame clones and leaves some out. Of 100,000 to 120,000 clones in the sample, over 65% were seen once. Sequencing was performed on PBMCs. Source of these receptors: a man aged 25-40 years in good health and CMV-seropositive.

This chain uses TRBV4-3 with TRBJ1-1, with 7 bases fitting TRBD1. J gave up 3 bases and V 0 bases, and 7 bases lay outside the gene matches. The germline V gene has CDR1 LGHNA and CDR2 YSLEER. The CDR3 is made up of 16 amino acids. In DNA form, the CDR3 reads TGCGCCAGCAGCCAAGATGGAGGGACAGAGGACACTGAAGCTTTCTTT. It codes for CASSQDGGTEDTEAFF.

The chain combines TRBV7-2 with TRBJ1-4; 7 nucleotides match TRBD1. The CDR3 has 14 amino acids. Germline V gives CDR1 SGHTA, CDR2 FQGNSA. With V trimmed by 5 bases and J by 5 bases, 5 bases remained unmatched. CDR3: CASSLQGNNEKLFF. CDR3 bases: TGTGCCAGCAGCCTACAGGGGAACAATGAAAAACTGTTTTTT.

V is TRBV28 and J is TRBJ1-1, with 10 bases that match TRBD1. V lost 3 bases, J lost 6 bases, and 10 bases stayed unmatched. In germline, CDR1 is MDHEN, CDR2 SYDVKM. CDR3 length equals 16 residues. The CDR3 nucleotides are TGTGCCAGCAGTTTCTACCCAGGGACAGGGGTCTCTGAAGCTTTCTTT. The encoded protein is CASSFYPGTGVSEAFF. The variable domain in full, completed from reference TRBV28 and TRBJ1-1, reads DVKVTQSSRYLVKRTGEKVFLECVQDMDHENMFWYRQDPGLGLRLIYFSYDVKMKEKGDIPEGYSVSREKKERFSLILESASTNQTSMYLCASSFYPGTGVSEAFFGQGTRLTVV.

In its sample, this clone was seen a few times. The chain employs TRBV28 and TRBJ1-6, with 8 bases aligning to TRBD1. J lost 9 bases, V lost 2 bases, and 6 bases had no gene match. CDR3 length: 15 amino acids. Looked up from germline, CDR1 is MDHEN and CDR2 is SYDVKM. CDR3 region: CASSLPDRAGSPLHF. The CDR3, as DNA: TGTGCCAGCAGTTTACCGGACAGGGCCGGTTCACCCCTCCACTTT.

The gene calls are TRBV9 and TRBJ2-3; 15 nucleotides align to TRBD2. Unmatched junction bases numbered 5, after V lost 3 bases and J lost 3 bases. The germline V gene encodes CDR1 SGDLS and CDR2 YYNGEE. The CDR3 has 17 residues. The CDR3 coding sequence is TGTGCCAGCAGCGCAGGACTAGCGGGGGGGCTGACAGATACGCAGTATTTT. Translation gives CASSAGLAGGLTDTQYF. The full variable domain, rest sourced from reference TRBV9 and TRBJ2-3, is DSGVTQTPKHLITATGQRVTLRCSPRSGDLSVYWYQQSLDQGLQFLIQYYNGEERAKGNILERFSAQQFPDLHSELNLSSLELGDSALYFCASSAGLAGGLTDTQYFGPGTRLTVL.

J is TRBJ1-5 and V is TRBV4-3; D gene uncertain. The CDR3 has 15 amino acids. The germline gives CDR1 LGHNA, CDR2 YSLEER. V was clipped by 0 bases and J by 6 bases, with 12 bases between them. In DNA, the CDR3 is TGCGCCAGCAGCCAAGAGGCTCTCGGAGGTCAGCCCCAGCATTTT. This translates into CASSQEALGGQPQHF.

This clone occurred once. The chain combines TRBV6-5 with TRBJ1-2, with D maybe TRBD1 (5 bases). CDR3 length equals 14 residues. CDR1 and CDR2 from the germline V gene are MNHEY and SVGAGI. V dropped 7 bases and J dropped 1 base, with 13 bases sitting between them. The CDR3 region is CASTTGGGNYGYTF. The CDR3 region has the DNA TGTGCCAGCACCACCGGCGGGGGTAACTATGGCTACACCTTC.

The gene calls are TRBV28 and TRBJ2-1; the match to TRBD2 covers 8 bases. Germline V gene data show CDR1 as MDHEN and CDR2 as SYDVKM. Germline trimming cut 6 bases from V and 4 bases from J; bases unmatched to any gene: 8. This CDR3 has 15 amino acids. The CDR3 region is CASRSTGGAYNEQFF. CDR3 DNA: TGTGCCAGCAGAAGTACCGGGGGGGCTTACAATGAGCAGTTCTTC.

This clone was observed a few times. The CDR3 loop reads CASSQSLAGGEQYF. DNA for the CDR3: TGCGCCAGCAGCCAATCACTAGCGGGGGGCGAGCAGTACTTC. The chain has TRBV4-3 and TRBJ2-7; 12 positions match TRBD2. V gave up 2 bases and J gave up 6 bases; unmatched junction bases: 2. Per germline, CDR1 LGHNA and CDR2 YSLEER. The CDR3 length is 14 residues.

This sequence joins TRBV28 and TRBJ1-4; 7 nucleotides agree with TRBD1. After removal of 6 bases from V and 8 bases from J, the junction contained 3 bases not matched to a gene. CDR3 size: 12 residues. Looked up from germline, CDR1 is MDHEN and CDR2 is SYDVKM. The DNA for the CDR3 is TGTGCCAGCAGGACAGGGAGCGAAAAACTGTTTTTT. Its translation is CASRTGSEKLFF.

The CDR3 sequence: CASSYRGTEQYF. For the CDR3, the DNA is TGTGCCAGCAGTTACAGGGGGACCGAGCAGTACTTC. V usage is TRBV6-5 and J usage is TRBJ2-7, with a possible D match to TRBD1 (6 bases). Trimming stripped 2 bases from V and 6 bases from J, with 8 bases between. The length of the CDR3 is 12 residues. Looked up from germline, CDR1 is MNHEY and CDR2 is SVGAGI.

CDR3 in amino acids: CATTGGGPSPLHF. The CDR3 DNA follows: TGTGCCACCACCGGCGGGGGCCCCTCACCCCTCCACTTT. The chain couples TRBV5-4 to TRBJ1-6; possibly TRBD1 for D (6 bases). V was trimmed by 9 bases and J by 10 bases, leaving 17 bases between them. CDR1 SGHNT and CDR2 YYREEE come from the germline V gene (reference sequence). CDR3 length equals 13 residues.

The chain joins TRBV30 to TRBJ2-6; weak D call: TRBD2 (5 bases). The CDR3 contains 17 residues. Trimming removed 4 bases at V and 0 bases at J, with 16 bases between. Per the germline V gene, CDR1 is GTSNPN and CDR2 is SVGIG (reference sequence). CDR3 in amino acids: CAWTDRGASSGANVLTF. The DNA of the CDR3 is TGTGCCTGGACCGACCGGGGAGCGAGCTCTGGGGCCAACGTCCTGACTTTC.

V usage is TRBV18 and J usage is TRBJ1-1; 9 bases are a match to TRBD1. Germline V gene data show CDR1 as KGHSH and CDR2 as LQKENI. This CDR3 spans 15 amino acids. V dropped 0 bases and J dropped 10; count of bases not matched to a gene: 9. The CDR3 loop reads CASSPPWDRDAGAFF. The CDR3 bases are TGTGCCAGCTCACCACCGTGGGACAGGGACGCTGGAGCTTTCTTT.

A few counts support this clone. The V and J genes are TRBV7-2 and TRBJ1-4, with D perhaps TRBD1 (5 bases). Germline loops: CDR1 SGHTA, CDR2 FQGNSA. Trimming removed 4 bases at V and 3 bases at J, with 6 bases between. The CDR3 extends over 13 amino acids. The CDR3 DNA follows: TGTGCCAGCAGCTCAGGGCCTAATGAAAAACTGTTTTTT. Its protein product is CASSSGPNEKLFF.

V is TRBV6-5 and J is TRBJ2-7; 7 nucleotides align to TRBD1. Germline V gene sequence: CDR1 MNHEY, CDR2 SVGAGI. The CDR3 loop spans 15 amino acids. Trimming removed 4 bases from V and 4 bases from J; junction bases left unmatched: 10. CDR3 coding DNA: TGTGCCAGCAGTTTCGTTAACAGGGGCCTATACGAGCAGTACTTC. Its translation is CASSFVNRGLYEQYF.

In this sample, this clone turned up a few times. V usage is TRBV29-1 and J usage is TRBJ1-2; D not resolved. Per germline, CDR1 SQVTM and CDR2 ANQGSEA. Trimming removed 5 bases at V and 9 bases at J, with 16 bases between. The CDR3 is 12 residues long. The CDR3 DNA reads TGCAGCGTTCAACGGGGATCCGCAAGCTACACCTTC. Translating gives CSVQRGSASYTF. Full variable domain (missing parts from reference TRBV29-1 and TRBJ1-2): SAVISQKPSRDICQRGTSLTIQCQVDSQVTMMFWYRQQPGQSLTLIATANQGSEATYESGFVIDKFPISRPNLTFSTLTVSNMSPEDSSIYLCSVQRGSASYTFGSGTRLTVV.

This chain uses TRBV5-4 with TRBJ1-4; tentatively, D is TRBD1 (6 bases). V was clipped by 4 bases and J by 8 bases, with 18 bases between them. Germline CDR1 reads SGHNT; CDR2 reads YYREEE (reference sequence). The CDR3 is 15 residues long. CDR3 region: CASSPGAGDREKLFF. CDR3 DNA: TGTGCCAGCAGCCCTGGGGCAGGGGATAGAGAAAAACTGTTTTTT.

There are a few counts of this clone. V and J are TRBV4-3 and TRBJ2-7; D gene uncertain. The CDR3 covers 13 residues. Germline V gene sequence: CDR1 LGHNA, CDR2 YSLEER. V was clipped by 0 bases and J by 3 bases, with 6 bases between them. DNA for the CDR3: TGCGCCAGCAGCCAAGATACAGTCTACGAGCAGTACTTC. It specifies CASSQDTVYEQYF.

To note about this clone: At one boundary the junction diverges from the germline segment, which might be a read error. The gene calls are TRBV13 and TRBJ2-7; the match to TRBD1 covers 8 bases. The CDR3 totals 14 residues. Looked up from germline, CDR1 is PRHDT and CDR2 is FYEKMQ (reference sequence). CDR3 region: CASSVGTGPYEQYF. In DNA, the CDR3 is TGTGCCAGCAGCGTAGGGACAGGACCCTACGAGCAGTACTTC.